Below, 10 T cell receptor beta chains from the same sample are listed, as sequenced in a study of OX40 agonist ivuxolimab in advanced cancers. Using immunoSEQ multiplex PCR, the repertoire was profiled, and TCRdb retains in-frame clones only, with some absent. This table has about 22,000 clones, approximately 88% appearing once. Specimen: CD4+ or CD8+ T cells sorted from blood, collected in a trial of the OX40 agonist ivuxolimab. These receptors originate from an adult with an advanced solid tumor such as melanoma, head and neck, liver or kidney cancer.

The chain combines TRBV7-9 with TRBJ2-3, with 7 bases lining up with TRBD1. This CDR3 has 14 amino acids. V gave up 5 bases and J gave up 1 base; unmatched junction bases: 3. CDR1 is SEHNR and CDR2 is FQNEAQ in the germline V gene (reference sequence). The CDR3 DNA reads TGTGCCAGCAGCCCGGACAGGCGCACAGATACGCAGTATTTT. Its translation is CASSPDRRTDTQYF.

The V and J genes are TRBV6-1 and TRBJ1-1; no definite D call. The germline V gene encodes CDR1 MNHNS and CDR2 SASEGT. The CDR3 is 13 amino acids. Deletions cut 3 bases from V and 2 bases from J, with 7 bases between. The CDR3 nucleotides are TGTGCCAGCAGTGAGGTTTTAAACACTGAAGCTTTCTTT. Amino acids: CASSEVLNTEAFF.

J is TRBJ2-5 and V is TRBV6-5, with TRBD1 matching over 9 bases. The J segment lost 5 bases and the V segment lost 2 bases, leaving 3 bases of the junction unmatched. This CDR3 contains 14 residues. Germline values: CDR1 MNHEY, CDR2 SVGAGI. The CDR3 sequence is CASSYQTGGETQYF. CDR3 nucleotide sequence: TGTGCCAGCAGTTACCAGACAGGGGGGGAGACCCAGTACTTC.

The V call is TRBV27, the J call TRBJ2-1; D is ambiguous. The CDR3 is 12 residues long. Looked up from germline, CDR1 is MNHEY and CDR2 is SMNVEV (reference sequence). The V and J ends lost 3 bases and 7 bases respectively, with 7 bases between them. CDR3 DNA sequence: TGTGCCAGCAGTTTCCCCGGGAATGAGCAGTTCTTC. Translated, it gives CASSFPGNEQFF.

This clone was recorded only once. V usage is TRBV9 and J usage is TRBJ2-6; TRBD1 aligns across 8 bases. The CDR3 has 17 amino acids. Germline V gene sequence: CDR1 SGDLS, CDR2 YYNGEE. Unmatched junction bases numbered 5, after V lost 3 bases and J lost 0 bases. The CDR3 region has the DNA TGTGCCAGCAGCGCCCGGGACAGGAACTCTGGGGCCAACGTCCTGACTTTC. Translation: CASSARDRNSGANVLTF.

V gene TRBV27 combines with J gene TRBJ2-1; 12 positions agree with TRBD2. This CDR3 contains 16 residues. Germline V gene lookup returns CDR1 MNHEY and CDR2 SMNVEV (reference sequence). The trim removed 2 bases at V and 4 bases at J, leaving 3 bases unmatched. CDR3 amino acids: CASSLTSGGTYNEQFF. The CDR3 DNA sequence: TGTGCCAGCAGTTTAACTAGCGGGGGGACGTACAATGAGCAGTTCTTC.

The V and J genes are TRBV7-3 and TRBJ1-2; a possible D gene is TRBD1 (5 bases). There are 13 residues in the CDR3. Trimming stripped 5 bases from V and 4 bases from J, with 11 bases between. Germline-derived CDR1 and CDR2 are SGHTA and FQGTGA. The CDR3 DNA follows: TGTGCCAGCAGCCCCCAGGGAGGCTATGGCTACACCTTC. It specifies CASSPQGGYGYTF.

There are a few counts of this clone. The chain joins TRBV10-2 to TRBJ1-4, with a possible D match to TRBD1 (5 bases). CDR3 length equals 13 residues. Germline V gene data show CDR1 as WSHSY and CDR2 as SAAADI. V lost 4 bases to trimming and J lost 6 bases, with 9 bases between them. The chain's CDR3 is CASSAGLHEKLFF. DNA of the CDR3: TGCGCCAGCAGTGCGGGGCTACATGAAAAACTGTTTTTT.

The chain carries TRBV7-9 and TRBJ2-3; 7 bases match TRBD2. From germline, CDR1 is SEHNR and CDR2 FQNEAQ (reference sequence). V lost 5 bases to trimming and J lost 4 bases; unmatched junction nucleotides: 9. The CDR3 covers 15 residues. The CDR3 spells CASSPRRENADTQYF. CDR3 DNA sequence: TGTGCCAGCAGCCCTAGGCGGGAGAACGCAGATACGCAGTATTTT.

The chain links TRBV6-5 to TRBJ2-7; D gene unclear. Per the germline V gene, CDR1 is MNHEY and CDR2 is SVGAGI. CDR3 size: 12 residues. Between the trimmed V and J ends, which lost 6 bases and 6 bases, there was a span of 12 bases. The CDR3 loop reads CASSSGPFEQYF. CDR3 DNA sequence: TGTGCCAGCAGCTCGGGCCCTTTCGAGCAGTACTTC.